The clone carrying this TCR beta chain was recorded at least ten times. The antigen remains unidentified. This record belongs to a study of T cells in Graves' hyperthyroidism and ophthalmopathy. Study findings and constraints: A model of 13 V-J pairs discriminated ophthalmopathy from stable hyperthyroidism.

An approximately 10 ml volume of fresh peripheral blood provided the PBMCs. Amplification yielded TCR beta CDR3 regions, with RNA transcripts as the source. HTBI primers were employed in a first-round RT-PCR of the TCR CDR3. TCRdb analysed the multiplex PCR reads with MiXCR anew, one entry per CDR3 protein. The sample records some 490,000 distinct CDR3 sequences, roughly 16% being singletons. The sequenced sample consisted of blood. This sequence was found in a woman under 40 with Graves' ophthalmopathy.

CDR3 protein: CASRTFTPGTDQETQYF. The CDR3 DNA is TGTGCCAGCAGGACCTTTACTCCCGGGACTGACCAAGAGACCCAGTACTTC. V and J are TRBV28 and TRBJ2-5; D possibly corresponds to TRBD2 (6 bases). The CDR3 totals 17 residues. V was shortened by 6 bases and J by 0 bases, with 20 bases between the two germline ends. Germline values: CDR1 MDHEN, CDR2 SYDVKM.